This TCR beta chain was profiled in a study of cytomegalovirus exposure and HLA in healthy donors. The table came from immunoSEQ multiplex PCR; TCRdb's copy has only in-frame clones and leaves some out. This sample has 150,000 to 200,000 clones; 85% to 90% occur once, and the top ten carry approximately 10%. Trimming removed 8 bases at V and 6 bases at J, with 13 bases between. The CDR3 covers 12 residues. Germline CDR1 and CDR2: SNHLY and FYNNEI. This rearrangement joins TRBV2 to TRBJ2-5; TRBD1 might be the D (8 bases). The TCR sequence derives from a woman between 18 and 29 years old in good health and CMV-seropositive. Input material: PBMCs. The chain's CDR3 is CASYRGGKTQYF. The CDR3 nucleotides read TGTGCCAGCTACAGGGGGGGGAAGACCCAGTACTTC.